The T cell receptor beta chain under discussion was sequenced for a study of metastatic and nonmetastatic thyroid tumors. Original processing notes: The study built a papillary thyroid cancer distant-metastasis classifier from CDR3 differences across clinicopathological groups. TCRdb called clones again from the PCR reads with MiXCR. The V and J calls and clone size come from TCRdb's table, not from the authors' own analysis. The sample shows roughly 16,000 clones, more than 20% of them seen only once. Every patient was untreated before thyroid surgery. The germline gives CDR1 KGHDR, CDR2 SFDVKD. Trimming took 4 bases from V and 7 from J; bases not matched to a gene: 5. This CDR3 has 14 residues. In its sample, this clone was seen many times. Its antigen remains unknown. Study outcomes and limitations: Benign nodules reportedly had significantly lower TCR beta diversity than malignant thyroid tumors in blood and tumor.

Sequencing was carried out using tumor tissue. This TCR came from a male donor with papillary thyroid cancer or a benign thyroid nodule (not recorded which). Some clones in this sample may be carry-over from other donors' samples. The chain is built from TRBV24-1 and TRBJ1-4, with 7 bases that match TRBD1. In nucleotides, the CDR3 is TGTGCCACCAGTGACAACAGGGGCGGTGAAAAACTGTTTTTT. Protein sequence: CATSDNRGGEKLFF.